One and the same sample provided the 28 T cell receptor beta chains below, sequenced in a study of blood T cell repertoires in COVID-19. The repertoire was sequenced with immunoSEQ multiplex PCR; TCRdb's copy has only in-frame clones and lacks some. The sample records about 250,000 clones, over 65% being singletons. Material: peripheral blood. These receptors all stem from a woman of 80 years or more with acute or convalescent COVID-19.

The table lists this clone with a count of one. CDR3 loop: CASSLEPGQFYGYTF. The CDR3, as DNA: TGCGCCAGCAGCTTGGAGCCGGGACAGTTCTATGGCTACACCTTC. The genes are TRBV5-1 and TRBJ1-2, with 7 bases identical to TRBD1. After removal of 0 bases from V and 4 bases from J, the junction contained 6 bases not matched to a gene. The CDR3 runs 15 residues. Per germline, CDR1 SGHRS and CDR2 YFSETQ.

The rearrangement uses TRBV7-9 and TRBJ1-2, with 7 bases fitting TRBD1. CDR1 is SEHNR, CDR2 FQNEAQ, per germline (reference sequence). The CDR3 has 14 residues. V trimming: 3 bases; J trimming: 3 bases; junction bases outside the gene matches: 4. As DNA, the CDR3 is TGTGCCAGCAGCTTTACCGGGACAGACTATGGCTACACCTTC. As protein: CASSFTGTDYGYTF.

V and J are TRBV2 and TRBJ2-5; 7 bases align to TRBD2. There are 15 residues in the CDR3. The germline gives CDR1 SNHLY, CDR2 FYNNEI. V dropped 1 base and J dropped 2; count of bases not matched to a gene: 4. The CDR3 nucleotides are TGTGCCAGCAGTGAAGGGACTAGTATTCAAGAGACCCAGTACTTC. The encoded protein is CASSEGTSIQETQYF.

This clone was counted between two and nine times. J is TRBJ2-1 and V is TRBV5-1, with D uncertain. V was trimmed by 3 bases and J by 0 bases, leaving 7 bases between them. From germline, CDR1 is SGHRS and CDR2 YFSETQ. The CDR3 is 14 amino acids. The CDR3 spells CASSSQYSYNEQFF. The CDR3 region has the DNA TGCGCCAGCAGCTCCCAGTACTCCTACAATGAGCAGTTCTTC.

The chain is built from TRBV24-1 and TRBJ1-1; tentatively, D is TRBD1 (5 bases). Trimming took 3 bases from V and 8 from J, leaving 9 bases between them. The germline V gene has CDR1 KGHDR and CDR2 SFDVKD. The CDR3 extends over 12 amino acids. CDR3 nucleotide sequence: TGTGCCACCAGTGATCCCACAGGCGAAGCTTTCTTT. Translation gives CATSDPTGEAFF.

J is TRBJ2-1 and V is TRBV2; possibly TRBD2 for D (6 bases). V was clipped by 10 bases and J by 12 bases, with 19 bases between them. This CDR3 has 12 amino acids. Germline CDR1 reads SNHLY; CDR2 reads FYNNEI. The DNA for the CDR3 is TGTGCCACCGAGCGGTATGAGGGAGGGCAGTTCTTC. Protein product: CATERYEGGQFF. The full variable domain, with the rest looked up from reference TRBV2 and TRBJ2-1, is EPEVTQTPSHQVTQMGQEVILRCVPISNHLYFYWYRQILGQKVEFLVSFYNNEISEKSEIFDDQFSVERPDGSNFTLKIRSTKLEDSAMYFCATERYEGGQFFGPGTRLTVL.

The chain has TRBV5-5 and TRBJ1-4; D remains unclear. Germline CDR1 SGHKS, CDR2 YYEKEE (reference sequence). The CDR3 contains 15 residues. V lost 1 base and J 2 bases, leaving 9 bases between the germline ends. The CDR3 is CASSLFDRTNEKLFF. CDR3 coding DNA: TGTGCCAGCAGCTTGTTTGATCGGACTAATGAAAAACTGTTTTTT.

There are many counts of this clone. V gene TRBV3-1 (or the pseudogene TRBV3-2) combines with J gene TRBJ2-7; 9 nucleotides agree with TRBD1. The length of the CDR3 is 16 residues. The germline V gene has CDR1 LGHDT and CDR2 YNNKEL (reference sequence). With 2 bases clipped from V and 5 bases from J, the junction kept 10 bases outside the gene matches. The CDR3 reads CASSQTAGQGPHEQYF. CDR3 nucleotides: TGTGCCAGCAGCCAAACTGCGGGACAGGGTCCCCACGAGCAGTACTTC.

V usage is TRBV18 and J usage is TRBJ1-3, with D possibly TRBD1 on 5 matching bases. The CDR3 is made up of 15 amino acids. Germline V gene sequence: CDR1 KGHSH, CDR2 LQKENI. Trimming cost V 3 bases and J 1 base, with 10 bases left between them. The CDR3 sequence is CASSPVPGSGNTIYF. CDR3 nucleotide sequence: TGTGCCAGCTCACCGGTCCCAGGGTCTGGAAACACCATATATTTT. Combining the CDR3 with reference TRBV18 and TRBJ1-3 gives the whole variable domain NAGVMQNPRHLVRRRGQEARLRCSPMKGHSHVYWYRQLPEEGLKFMVYLQKENIIDESGMPKERFSAEFPKEGPSILRIQQVVRGDSAAYFCASSPVPGSGNTIYFGEGSWLTVV.

This clone showed up just once. The CDR3 bases are TGTGCCAGTAGGGGACCGACAGGGGGCCGGCAGCCCCAGCATTTT. Its protein is CASRGPTGGRQPQHF. The J gene is TRBJ1-5, the V gene TRBV19; 10 bases align to TRBD1. With 6 bases clipped from V and 7 bases from J, the junction kept 9 bases outside the gene matches. This CDR3 spans 15 amino acids. CDR1 is LNHDA, CDR2 SQIVND, per germline (reference sequence).

This clone is a singleton in its sample. The chain joins TRBV19 to TRBJ1-2, with a weak D call TRBD1 (5 bases). This CDR3 has 15 residues. Germline loops: CDR1 LNHDA, CDR2 SQIVND (reference sequence). The V and J ends lost 7 bases and 0 bases respectively, with 15 bases between them. The chain's CDR3 is CASTRAPGPNYGYTF. The CDR3 DNA is TGTGCCAGTACCCGGGCTCCAGGGCCTAACTATGGCTACACCTTC.

As DNA, the CDR3 is TGTGCCAGCAGTGGGGGGAGGCAGGGCCCGAACTATGGCTACACCTTC. This sequence encodes CASSGGRQGPNYGYTF. The chain joins TRBV2 to TRBJ1-2, with a possible D match to TRBD1 (5 bases). In germline, CDR1 is SNHLY, CDR2 FYNNEI. Trimming stripped 4 bases from V and 2 bases from J, with 17 bases between. The CDR3 sequence is 16 residues long.

The genes are TRBV30 and TRBJ2-1, with 10 bases aligning to TRBD2. CDR3 length equals 11 residues. Germline CDR1 and CDR2: GTSNPN and SVGIG (reference sequence). V shed 4 bases and J 15 bases; nucleotides not matched to a gene: 6. This chain's CDR3 is CAWTSGRVRFF. DNA of the CDR3: TGTGCCTGGACTAGCGGGAGAGTACGGTTCTTC.

The chain carries TRBV9 and TRBJ1-1; TRBD1 is a possible D gene (6 bases). CDR3 size: 14 residues. Deletions cut 5 bases from V and 0 bases from J, with 11 bases between. CDR1 and CDR2 (germline): SGDLS, YYNGEE. CDR3 residues: CASRQGLVNTEAFF. The CDR3 DNA sequence: TGTGCCAGCAGACAGGGCTTGGTGAACACTGAAGCTTTCTTT.

The rearrangement joins TRBV5-1 to TRBJ2-2, with 7 bases aligning to TRBD2. CDR3 size: 16 residues. The V segment lost 2 bases and the J segment 4 bases; nucleotides outside the gene matches: 8. The germline V gene has CDR1 SGHRS and CDR2 YFSETQ. CDR3 sequence reads: CASSFKAGESTGELFF. In DNA, the CDR3 is TGCGCCAGCAGCTTCAAGGCGGGGGAAAGCACCGGGGAGCTGTTTTTT.

The genes are TRBV14 and TRBJ2-3; 9 positions match TRBD2. V shed 1 base and J 2 bases; nucleotides not matched to a gene: 7. This CDR3 is 17 amino acids long. Germline values: CDR1 SGHDN, CDR2 FVKESK. The CDR3 region has the DNA TGTGCCAGCAGCCAAGTAGTTCTAGCGGGGTACACAGATACGCAGTATTTT. It encodes CASSQVVLAGYTDTQYF.

The genes are TRBV4-2 and TRBJ2-3; 7 nucleotides line up with TRBD2. Germline-derived CDR1 and CDR2 are LGHNA and YNFKEQ. This CDR3 is 16 amino acids long. The ends lost 1 base at V and 6 bases at J; junction bases unmatched: 10. The CDR3 coding sequence is TGTGCCAGCAGCCAAGGAGCTGTAGGGAGGGTTGATACGCAGTATTTT. It specifies CASSQGAVGRVDTQYF.

The chain is built from TRBV3-1 (or the pseudogene TRBV3-2) and TRBJ2-3, with TRBD2 as a possible D gene (6 bases). The CDR3 contains 15 residues. Trimming took off 2 bases at V and 1 base at J, with 10 bases between the two ends. Germline V lookup: CDR1 LGHDT, CDR2 YNNKEL (reference sequence). The CDR3 DNA reads as TGTGCCAGCAGCCAATGGGACTCTCGCACAGATACGCAGTATTTT. It encodes CASSQWDSRTDTQYF.

This clone has more than one count but fewer than ten. Other nucleotide sequences from this sample produce the same CDR3. The chain joins TRBV6-1 to TRBJ1-1, with D uncertain. The germline V and J ends were trimmed by 3 bases and 0 bases, with 5 bases remaining between them. The CDR3 spans 13 residues. Germline CDR1 and CDR2: MNHNS and SASEGT. CDR3 nucleotide sequence: TGTGCCAGCAGTGAGTCGGTGAACACTGAAGCTTTCTTT. Translation gives CASSESVNTEAFF.

This chain joins TRBV7-6 and TRBJ2-5; D is ambiguous. The CDR3 loop spans 12 amino acids. The V gene's germline CDR1 is SGHVS and CDR2 FNYEAQ. The V gene lost 5 bases and the J gene lost 3 bases, with 7 bases spanning the gap. The CDR3 region is CASSPPKETQYF. The CDR3 DNA reads TGTGCCAGCAGCCCGCCTAAAGAGACCCAGTACTTC.

The chain has TRBV28 and TRBJ1-5; D is unresolved. CDR1 is MDHEN and CDR2 is SYDVKM in the germline V gene. The CDR3 spans 16 residues. V lost 3 bases to trimming and J lost 0 bases, with 12 bases between them. The CDR3 DNA follows: TGTGCCAGCAGTTTTAGAGGGTCGGTTAGCAATCAGCCCCAGCATTTT. This sequence encodes CASSFRGSVSNQPQHF. The complete variable domain, with remaining parts taken from reference TRBV28 and TRBJ1-5, reads DVKVTQSSRYLVKRTGEKVFLECVQDMDHENMFWYRQDPGLGLRLIYFSYDVKMKEKGDIPEGYSVSREKKERFSLILESASTNQTSMYLCASSFRGSVSNQPQHFGDGTRLSIL.

Concerning this clone: Other DNA sequences in this sample translate to the same CDR3. J is TRBJ2-3 and V is TRBV3-1 (or the pseudogene TRBV3-2); 11 nucleotides align to TRBD2. Germline trimming cut 4 bases from V and 4 bases from J; bases unmatched to any gene: 1. Germline assignment: CDR1 LGHDT and CDR2 YNNKEL (reference sequence). This CDR3 comprises 14 residues. The CDR3 is CASSRSGGADTQYF. For the CDR3, the DNA is TGTGCCAGCAGCCGTAGCGGGGGGGCAGATACGCAGTATTTT.

The chain recombines TRBV5-1 with TRBJ2-7; 12 nucleotides agree with TRBD2. After removal of 1 base from V and 2 bases from J, the junction contained 7 bases not matched to a gene. The CDR3 is 17 amino acids. Germline V lookup: CDR1 SGHRS, CDR2 YFSETQ. CDR3 residues: CASSLSSSGRVAYEQYF. The CDR3 bases are TGCGCCAGCAGCTTGTCTTCTAGCGGGAGGGTGGCCTACGAGCAGTACTTC.

The chain has TRBV5-4 and TRBJ1-1; 7 bases are a match to TRBD1. V was clipped by 0 bases and J by 2 bases; unmatched bases: 4. Germline assignment: CDR1 SGHNT and CDR2 YYREEE (reference sequence). The CDR3 sequence is 15 residues long. The CDR3 is CASSLAGGANTEAFF. The CDR3 region has the DNA TGTGCCAGCAGCTTGGCAGGGGGTGCAAACACTGAAGCTTTCTTT.

The chain recombines TRBV15 with TRBJ2-7; 9 positions agree with TRBD1. The CDR3 length is 15 residues. The junction had 6 bases not matched to a gene; V was cut back by 1 base and J by 5 bases. Germline-derived CDR1 and CDR2 are LNHNV and YYDKDF (reference sequence). The CDR3 loop reads CATSRVGTGLNEQYF. The CDR3 region has the DNA TGTGCCACCAGCAGAGTCGGGACAGGGTTAAACGAGCAGTACTTC.

This chain connects TRBV18 to TRBJ1-4, with a tentative D call TRBD1 (5 bases). The CDR3 length is 20 residues. Per the germline V gene, CDR1 is KGHSH and CDR2 is LQKENI. V was cut by 1 base and J by 0 bases, with 21 bases left in between. CDR3 sequence: CASSPRERGSGQATNEKLFF. The CDR3 bases are TGTGCCAGCTCACCACGGGAGCGGGGTTCAGGGCAAGCAACTAATGAAAAACTGTTTTTT.

The chain carries TRBV12-3 or TRBV12-4 and TRBJ2-1; D is unclear. The V and J ends lost 3 bases and 6 bases respectively, with 9 bases between them. There are 13 residues in the CDR3. The CDR3 sequence is CASSFRLTNEQFF. In DNA, the CDR3 is TGTGCCAGCAGTTTTAGATTAACCAATGAGCAGTTCTTC.

Concerning this clone: A read error may account for a junction end that differs from germline. The rearrangement joins TRBV5-1 to TRBJ2-7; 13 nucleotides match TRBD2. The CDR3 is made up of 14 amino acids. Germline CDR1 is SGHRS and CDR2 is YFSETQ. This CDR3 is CASSHTGRGLAGHF. The CDR3 DNA sequence: TGCGCCAGCAGCCACACAGGGAGGGGACTAGCGGGGCACTTC.